This is a list of T cell receptor beta chains from one sample in a study of T cell repertoires in cytomegalovirus infection. TCRdb reprocessed the reads with MiXCR, giving one entry per CDR3 protein. This sample has hundreds of thousands of distinct CDR3 sequences, with approximately 24% found just once. The sequenced sample consisted of CD8+ T cells from PBMCs. The receptors here all came from a human donor in good health (CMV status not recorded). Some clones in this sample may be carry-over from other donors' samples. The conserved cysteine and the conserved F or W are not part of the CDR3 here.

TRBJ2-5 | TRBV7-9 | ASSYPELAGGTQY
TRBJ1-2 | TRBV29-1 | SVPVGGKGYT
TRBJ2-1 | TRBV10-3 | AISERGVYNEQF
TRBJ1-2 | TRBV10-3 | AIKLDTRQRGYT
TRBJ2-1 | TRBV12-5 | ARPSGSGNEQF
TRBJ2-5 | TRBV20-1 | SARTSGGSQY
TRBJ1-6 | TRBV20-1 | SASSRGVGNSPLH
TRBJ2-6 | TRBV15 | ATSRPTGVGANVLT
TRBJ2-7 | TRBV7-2 | ASSLESQAGAYEQY
TRBJ1-5 | TRBV6-5 | ASSSPGTASNQPQH
TRBJ2-1 | TRBV29-1 | SVGQYDQYNEQF
TRBJ2-2 | TRBV7-2 | ASSLDSFANTGELF
TRBJ1-1 | TRBV29-1 | SVGGGKGTEAF
TRBJ1-1 | TRBV6-4 | ASATGQGDTEAF
TRBJ2-1 | TRBV28 | ASSGDYEDHEQF
TRBJ1-2 | TRBV7-9 | ATTGYGYT
TRBJ2-1 | TRBV20-1 | SAQRGGRNEQF
TRBJ2-1 | TRBV28 | ASSDPGQATYNEQF
TRBJ1-1 | TRBV10-3 | AIREHQEAF
TRBJ2-1 | TRBV10-2 | ASSEPEYNEQF
TRBJ1-1 | TRBV20-1 | SARDPDRHTEAF
TRBJ1-1 | TRBV19 | ASFYRTAAEAF
TRBJ1-4 | TRBV15 | ATSTGYDEKLF
TRBJ1-1 | TRBV29-1 | SVEEPGPTEAF
TRBJ1-1 | TRBV20-1 | SAPTGLIMNTEAF
TRBJ1-3 | TRBV7-2 | ASSLRQGSFGNTIY
TRBJ1-2 | TRBV29-1 | SVDDSSFGYGYT
TRBJ2-2 | TRBV19 | ASSTGTALF
TRBJ2-7 | TRBV20-1 | SARDRQVSYEQY
TRBJ2-1 | TRBV7-6 | ASSDKTSGSYNEQF
TRBJ1-5 | TRBV6-6 | ASSNSPQPQH
TRBJ1-5 | TRBV28 | ASSPGTGYSNQPQH
TRBJ1-4 | TRBV12-3/TRBV12-4 | ASSTLVWGQKEKLF
TRBJ1-3 | TRBV29-1 | SGWGQEGNTIY
TRBJ1-1 | TRBV29-1 | SVIGGTVGEAF
TRBJ1-6 | TRBV27 | VSSLGQSSYNSPLH
TRBJ1-2 | TRBV4-1 | ASSQEDGGGYT
TRBJ2-2 | TRBV15 | ATSRGTGVTGELF
TRBJ2-1 | TRBV10-3 | PPSRTAYNEQF
TRBJ1-2 | TRBV10-3 | AIYLGRDYGYT
TRBJ2-1 | TRBV27 | ASIWDIRYNEQF
TRBJ1-5 | TRBV28 | ASSSRRTGGGQPQH
TRBJ1-5 | TRBV7-6 | ASSPSSWGGNQPQH
TRBJ1-2 | TRBV6-5 | ASSSDIYGYT
TRBJ2-7 | TRBV5-1 | ASSLIEYEQY
TRBJ2-5 | TRBV7-2 | ASSITDLQETQY
TRBJ2-7 | TRBV2 | ASSDEGGYEQY
TRBJ2-7 | TRBV20-1 | SATDRASYEQY
TRBJ2-7 | TRBV7-4 | ASSPQGYGTYEQY
TRBJ1-6 | TRBV15 | ATSKKNNSPLH
TRBJ1-5 | TRBV7-9 | ASSFGTYSNQPQH
TRBJ1-4 | TRBV2 | ASRRRDRGFEKLF
TRBJ1-1 | TRBV6-5 | ASSTTGTMNTEAF